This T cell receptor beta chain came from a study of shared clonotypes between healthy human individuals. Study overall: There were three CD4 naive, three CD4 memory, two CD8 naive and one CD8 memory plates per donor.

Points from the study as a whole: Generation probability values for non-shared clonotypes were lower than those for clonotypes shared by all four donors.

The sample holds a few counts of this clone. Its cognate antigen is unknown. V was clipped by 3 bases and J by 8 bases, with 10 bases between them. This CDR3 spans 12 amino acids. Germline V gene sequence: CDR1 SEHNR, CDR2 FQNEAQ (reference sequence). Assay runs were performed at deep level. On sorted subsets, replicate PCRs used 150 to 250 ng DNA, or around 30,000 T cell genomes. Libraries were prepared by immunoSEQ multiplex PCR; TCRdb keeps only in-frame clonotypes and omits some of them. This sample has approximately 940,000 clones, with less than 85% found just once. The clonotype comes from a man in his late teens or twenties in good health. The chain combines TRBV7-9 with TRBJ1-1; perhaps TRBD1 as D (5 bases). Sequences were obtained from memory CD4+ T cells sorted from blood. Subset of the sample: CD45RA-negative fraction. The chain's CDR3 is CASSFTGGEAFF. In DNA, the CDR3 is TGTGCCAGCAGCTTTACCGGGGGAGAAGCTTTCTTT.